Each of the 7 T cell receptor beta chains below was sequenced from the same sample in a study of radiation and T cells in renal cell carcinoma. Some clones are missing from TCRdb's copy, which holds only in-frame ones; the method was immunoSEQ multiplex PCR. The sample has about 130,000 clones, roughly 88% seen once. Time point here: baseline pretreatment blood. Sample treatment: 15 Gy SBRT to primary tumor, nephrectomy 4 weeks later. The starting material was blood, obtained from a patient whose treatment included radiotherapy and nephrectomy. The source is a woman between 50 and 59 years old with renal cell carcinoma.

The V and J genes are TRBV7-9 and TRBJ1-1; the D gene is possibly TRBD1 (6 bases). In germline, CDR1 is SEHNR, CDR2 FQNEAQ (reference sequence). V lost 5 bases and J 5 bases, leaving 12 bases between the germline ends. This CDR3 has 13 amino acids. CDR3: CASSTEGGTEAFF. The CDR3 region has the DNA TGTGCCAGCAGCACCGAAGGGGGTACTGAAGCTTTCTTT.

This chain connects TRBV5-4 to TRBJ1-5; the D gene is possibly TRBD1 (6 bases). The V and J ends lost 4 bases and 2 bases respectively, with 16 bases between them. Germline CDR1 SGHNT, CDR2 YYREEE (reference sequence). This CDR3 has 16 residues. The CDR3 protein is CASSTNGGRGNQPQHF. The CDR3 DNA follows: TGTGCCAGCAGCACTAACGGGGGCAGGGGCAATCAGCCCCAGCATTTT.

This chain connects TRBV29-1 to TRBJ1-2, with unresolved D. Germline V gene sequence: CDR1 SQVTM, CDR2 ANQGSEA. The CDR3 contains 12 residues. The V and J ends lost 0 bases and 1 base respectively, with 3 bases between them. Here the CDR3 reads CSVEEVNYGYTF. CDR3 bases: TGCAGCGTTGAAGAGGTTAACTATGGCTACACCTTC.

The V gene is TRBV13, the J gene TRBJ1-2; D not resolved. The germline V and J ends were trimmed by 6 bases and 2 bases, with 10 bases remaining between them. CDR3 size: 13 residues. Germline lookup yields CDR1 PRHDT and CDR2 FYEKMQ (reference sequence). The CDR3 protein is CASSLTRNYGYTF. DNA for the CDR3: TGTGCCAGCAGTCTTACGCGAAACTATGGCTACACCTTC. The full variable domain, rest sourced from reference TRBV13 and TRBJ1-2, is AAGVIQSPRHLIKEKRETATLKCYPIPRHDTVYWYQQGPGQDPQFLISFYEKMQSDKGSIPDRFSAQQFSDYHSELNMSSLELGDSALYFCASSLTRNYGYTFGSGTRLTVV.

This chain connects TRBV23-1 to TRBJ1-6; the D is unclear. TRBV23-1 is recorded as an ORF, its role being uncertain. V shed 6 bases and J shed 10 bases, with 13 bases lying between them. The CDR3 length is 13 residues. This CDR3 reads CASSLRKGSPLHF. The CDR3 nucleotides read TGCGCCAGCAGCCTCCGGAAGGGATCACCCCTCCACTTT.

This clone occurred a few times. CDR3 in DNA: TGTGCCAGTAGTATACAGGGGCTGCAAGGCTACACCTTC. This sequence encodes CASSIQGLQGYTF. The V and J genes are TRBV19 and TRBJ1-2, with D perhaps matching TRBD1 (6 bases). Germline V gene data show CDR1 as LNHDA and CDR2 as SQIVND (reference sequence). There are 13 residues in the CDR3. V dropped 2 bases and J dropped 8 bases, with 12 bases sitting between them.

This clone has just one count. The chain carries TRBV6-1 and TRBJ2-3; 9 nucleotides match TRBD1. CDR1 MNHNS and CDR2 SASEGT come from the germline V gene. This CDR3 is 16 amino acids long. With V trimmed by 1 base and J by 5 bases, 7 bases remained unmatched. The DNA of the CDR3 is TGTGCCAGCAGTGAAGGGGAGACAGGGGGGAGAGATACGCAGTATTTT. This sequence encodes CASSEGETGGRDTQYF.